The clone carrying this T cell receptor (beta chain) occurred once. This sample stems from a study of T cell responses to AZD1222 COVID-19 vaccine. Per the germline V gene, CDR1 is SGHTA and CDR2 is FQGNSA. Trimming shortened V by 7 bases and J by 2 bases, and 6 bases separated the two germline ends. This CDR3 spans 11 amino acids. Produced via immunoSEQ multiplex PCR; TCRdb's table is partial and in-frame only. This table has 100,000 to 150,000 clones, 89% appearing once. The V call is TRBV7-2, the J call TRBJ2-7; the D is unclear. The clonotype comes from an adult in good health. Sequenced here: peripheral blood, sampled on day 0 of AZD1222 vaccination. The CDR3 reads CASTDTYEQYF. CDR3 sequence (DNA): TGTGCCAGCACCGATACCTACGAGCAGTACTTC.